The 22 T cell receptor beta chains below were found in one sample sequenced in a study of shared clonotypes between healthy human individuals. Sequencing was performed with immunoSEQ multiplex PCR; in TCRdb, only in-frame clones are kept and a portion is missing. The sample has 600,000 to 750,000 clones; about 90% are singletons. The material sequenced was memory CD8+ T cells from PBMCs. Subset noted: CD45RO+ cells pooled with CCR7-negative TemRA cells. The receptors come from a man between 18 and 29 years old in good health. Some clones in this sample may be carry-over from other donors' samples.

This clone has just one count. The chain is built from TRBV19 and TRBJ2-1; the D is unclear. Germline V lookup: CDR1 LNHDA, CDR2 SQIVND (reference sequence). V lost 4 bases and J 0 bases, leaving 7 bases between the germline ends. This CDR3 spans 14 amino acids. The CDR3: CASSSLNSYNEQFF. Written as DNA, the CDR3 is TGTGCCAGTAGTAGTCTAAACTCCTACAATGAGCAGTTCTTC.

This clone has a single count. The rearrangement joins TRBV11-2 to TRBJ2-7, with D uncertain. This CDR3 spans 11 amino acids. Germline CDR1 SGHAT, CDR2 FQNNGV. V was shortened by 2 bases and J by 7 bases, with 6 bases between the two germline ends. The CDR3: CASSLKEEQYF. The CDR3, as DNA: TGTGCCAGCAGCTTAAAGGAGGAGCAGTACTTC.

V usage is TRBV7-6 and J usage is TRBJ2-7, with TRBD1 matching over 8 bases. The germline CDR1 and CDR2 sequences are SGHVS and FNYEAQ. CDR3 size: 15 residues. J was trimmed by 4 bases and V by 1 base; bases with no gene match: 6. CDR3 sequence: CASSLGARGPYEQYF. In DNA, the CDR3 is TGTGCCAGCAGCTTAGGGGCCAGGGGGCCTTACGAGCAGTACTTC.

This clone occurred once. The V and J genes are TRBV5-1 and TRBJ2-2, with 10 bases that match TRBD2. The trim removed 2 bases at V and 2 bases at J, leaving 6 bases unmatched. CDR3 length: 17 residues. Germline values: CDR1 SGHRS, CDR2 YFSETQ. In DNA form, the CDR3 reads TGCGCCAGCAGCTTAGACCCTAGCGGGAGAAACACCGGGGAGCTGTTTTTT. This translates into CASSLDPSGRNTGELFF.

CDR3 DNA sequence: TGTGCCAGCACCCCTCCTTCCTTACTAGCGGAAGAGACCCAGTACTTC. Protein sequence: CASTPPSLLAEETQYF. The V gene is TRBV28, the J gene TRBJ2-5, with 8 bases that match TRBD2. The length of the CDR3 is 16 residues. Per the germline V gene, CDR1 is MDHEN and CDR2 is SYDVKM. The ends lost 7 bases at V and 3 bases at J; junction bases unmatched: 13. Full variable domain (remainder filled in from reference TRBV28 and TRBJ2-5): DVKVTQSSRYLVKRTGEKVFLECVQDMDHENMFWYRQDPGLGLRLIYFSYDVKMKEKGDIPEGYSVSREKKERFSLILESASTNQTSMYLCASTPPSLLAEETQYFGPGTRLLVL.

The genes are TRBV27 and TRBJ1-1, with 7 bases matching TRBD1. The germline V gene has CDR1 MNHEY and CDR2 SMNVEV (reference sequence). CDR3 length equals 14 residues. The junction had 5 bases not matched to a gene; V was cut back by 5 bases and J by 2 bases. CDR3 sequence: CASSRQGYNTEAFF. CDR3 coding DNA: TGTGCCAGCAGTAGACAGGGTTATAACACTGAAGCTTTCTTT.

The chain employs TRBV11-1 and TRBJ1-2; 9 bases align to TRBD1. The CDR3 loop spans 14 amino acids. Unmatched junction bases numbered 6, after V lost 2 bases and J lost 8 bases. Germline assignment: CDR1 SGHAT and CDR2 FQDESV (reference sequence). CDR3 sequence (DNA): TGTGCCAGCAGCTTACCTGGGACAGGGAAAGGCTACACCTTC. It is translated as CASSLPGTGKGYTF.

The chain carries TRBV25-1 and TRBJ2-3, with D uncertain. V was shortened by 8 bases and J by 2 bases, with 11 bases between the two germline ends. This CDR3 region has 13 residues. From germline, CDR1 is MGHDK and CDR2 SYGVNS. CDR3 sequence: CASGLPLTDTQYF. In DNA form, the CDR3 reads TGTGCCAGCGGCCTCCCCCTCACAGATACGCAGTATTTT.

This clone was detected only a few times. This rearrangement joins TRBV7-9 to TRBJ1-3; weak D call: TRBD1 (5 bases). Germline-derived CDR1 and CDR2 are SEHNR and FQNEAQ (reference sequence). This CDR3 comprises 15 residues. The germline V and J ends were trimmed by 1 base and 0 bases, with 7 bases remaining between them. CDR3: CASSLVQVSGNTIYF. The CDR3 nucleotides are TGTGCCAGCAGCTTAGTACAGGTCTCTGGAAACACCATATATTTT.

The chain recombines TRBV29-1 with TRBJ2-5; the D is unclear. The end of the DNA is better explained by TRBJ2-7, so the J call may be wrong. CDR1 and CDR2 (germline): SQVTM, ANQGSEA. The CDR3 totals 13 residues. In DNA, the CDR3 is TGCAGCGTTGTCGGTCCGGCCGCCTACGAGCAGTACTTC. Translation: CSVVGPAAYEQYF.

The V gene is TRBV6-1, the J gene TRBJ1-5; 7 nucleotides match TRBD1. V shed 2 bases, J shed 6 bases, and the junction held 1 base outside the gene matches. CDR1 is MNHNS and CDR2 is SASEGT in the germline V gene. This CDR3 is built from 13 residues. CDR3 protein: CASSEWDSQPQHF. Written as DNA, the CDR3 is TGTGCCAGCAGTGAATGGGACAGTCAGCCCCAGCATTTT.

This chain joins TRBV7-6 and TRBJ2-2; 7 positions agree with TRBD1. Germline lookup yields CDR1 SGHVS and CDR2 FNYEAQ. This CDR3 comprises 16 residues. CDR3 in DNA: TGTGCGTCATCAACAGGGGCGTGGGGAGACACCGGGGAGCTGTTTTTT. Translation: CASSTGAWGDTGELFF.

The chain combines TRBV4-3 with TRBJ2-1; no clear D gene. V dropped 0 bases and J dropped 7 bases, with 13 bases sitting between them. CDR1 is LGHNA, CDR2 YSLEER, per germline. This CDR3 spans 15 amino acids. DNA for the CDR3: TGCGCCAGCAGCCAAGACGTCGGCGGTAGGAATGAGCAGTTCTTC. Translated, it gives CASSQDVGGRNEQFF.

The genes are TRBV7-6 and TRBJ2-7, with TRBD1 matching over 11 bases. Germline values: CDR1 SGHVS, CDR2 FNYEAQ. V trimming: 1 base; J trimming: 5 bases; junction bases outside the gene matches: 4. CDR3 size: 15 residues. CDR3 in amino acids: CASSLGTGGINEQYF. CDR3 nucleotides: TGTGCCAGCAGCTTAGGGACAGGGGGCATCAACGAGCAGTACTTC. Based on the CDR3 plus reference TRBV7-6 and TRBJ2-7, the full variable domain is GAGVSQSPRYKVTKRGQDVALRCDPISGHVSLYWYRQALGQGPEFLTYFNYEAQQDKSGLPNDRFSAERPEGSISTLTIQRTEQRDSAMYRCASSLGTGGINEQYFGPGTRLTVT.

The DNA of the CDR3 is TGTGCCAGCAGCGTAGGCAGGGGGGCCTACAATGAGCAGTTCTTC. Its protein is CASSVGRGAYNEQFF. The chain uses TRBV9 and TRBJ2-1, with D perhaps TRBD1 (7 bases). Looked up from germline, CDR1 is SGDLS and CDR2 is YYNGEE. The CDR3 length is 15 residues. Between the trimmed V and J ends, which lost 0 bases and 2 bases, there was a span of 9 bases.

The chain combines TRBV27 with TRBJ2-7, with D perhaps TRBD1 (6 bases). This CDR3 is built from 15 residues. Trimming removed 7 bases at V and 4 bases at J, with 20 bases between. The germline V gene has CDR1 MNHEY and CDR2 SMNVEV (reference sequence). The DNA of the CDR3 is TGTGCCAGCAAGCGAACAGGGACAACTTATTACGAGCAGTACTTC. It is translated as CASKRTGTTYYEQYF.

The chain couples TRBV7-9 to TRBJ2-3, with D possibly matching TRBD2 (5 bases). Between the trimmed V and J ends, which lost 1 base and 6 bases, there was a span of 14 bases. The CDR3 extends over 15 amino acids. Germline V lookup: CDR1 SEHNR, CDR2 FQNEAQ (reference sequence). CDR3 bases: TGTGCCAGCAGCTTAGAACTAGGAATTTGGGATACGCAGTATTTT. Protein sequence: CASSLELGIWDTQYF.

This sequence joins TRBV27 and TRBJ2-3; possible D gene TRBD1, 6 bases. Trimming removed 1 base from V and 2 bases from J, with 19 bases in between. This CDR3 region has 18 residues. Germline lookup yields CDR1 MNHEY and CDR2 SMNVEV (reference sequence). In nucleotides, the CDR3 is TGTGCCAGCAGTTTATTATCTGAAGTTTGGACAGCCACAGATACGCAGTATTTT. It translates to CASSLLSEVWTATDTQYF.

The gene calls are TRBV6-5 and TRBJ2-3, with a possible D match to TRBD2 (6 bases). Germline V gives CDR1 MNHEY, CDR2 SVGAGI. The CDR3 contains 14 residues. The ends were cut back, 2 bases at V and 5 bases at J, with 11 bases in the middle. CDR3 coding DNA: TGTGCCAGCAGTTACGGTCCAGCGGGAGATACGCAGTATTTT. Protein sequence: CASSYGPAGDTQYF.

The chain employs TRBV27 and TRBJ2-3; D not resolved. Trimming removed 1 base from V and 2 bases from J, with 10 bases in between. Per germline, CDR1 MNHEY and CDR2 SMNVEV (reference sequence). The CDR3 contains 15 residues. CDR3 residues: CASSLWQPSTDTQYF. The DNA of the CDR3 is TGTGCCAGCAGTTTATGGCAGCCCTCCACAGATACGCAGTATTTT.

V is TRBV19 and J is TRBJ1-1, with D unclear. V was clipped by 5 bases and J by 1 base, with 5 bases between them. Germline V lookup: CDR1 LNHDA, CDR2 SQIVND (reference sequence). CDR3 length equals 12 residues. The CDR3 sequence is CASSPQNTEAFF. In DNA form, the CDR3 reads TGTGCCAGTAGTCCCCAGAACACTGAAGCTTTCTTT.

The chain couples TRBV27 to TRBJ1-5; D uncertain. V was shortened by 0 bases and J by 7 bases, with 10 bases between the two germline ends. CDR3 size: 14 residues. Germline V gene sequence: CDR1 MNHEY, CDR2 SMNVEV (reference sequence). This CDR3 is CASSLSPGMQPQHF. The CDR3 nucleotides are TGTGCCAGCAGTTTATCGCCAGGTATGCAGCCCCAGCATTTT.